Presented here are 18 T cell receptor beta chains from one specimen sequenced in a study of blood T cell repertoires in COVID-19. Clones were sequenced by immunoSEQ multiplex PCR, and TCRdb holds only the in-frame ones, with some missing. The sample shows about 350,000 clones, about nine tenths of them seen only once. Sequenced sample: peripheral blood. The source of these receptors is a woman aged 60-75 years with COVID-19, enrolled during active disease.

The V gene is TRBV5-1, the J gene TRBJ2-5; a possible D gene is TRBD2 (6 bases). V lost 4 bases and J 5 bases, leaving 15 bases between the germline ends. CDR3 size: 14 residues. In germline, CDR1 is SGHRS, CDR2 YFSETQ. The CDR3 here is CASSGVGGKETQYF. For the CDR3, the DNA is TGCGCCAGCAGCGGCGTTGGAGGGAAGGAGACCCAGTACTTC.

The chain combines TRBV19 with TRBJ1-5; a weak D match, TRBD1 (6 bases). CDR1 is LNHDA, CDR2 SQIVND, per germline (reference sequence). V shed 4 bases and J shed 2 bases, with 24 bases lying between them. CDR3 size: 19 residues. CDR3 sequence (DNA): TGTGCCAGTAGTACTTCACCGACAGGAATGGTTCCCCGCAATCAGCCCCAGCATTTT. It codes for CASSTSPTGMVPRNQPQHF.

The rearrangement joins TRBV11-2 to TRBJ1-1; possible D gene TRBD1, 6 bases. CDR3 length: 16 residues. The ends were cut back, 4 bases at V and 0 bases at J, with 15 bases in the middle. Per germline, CDR1 SGHAT and CDR2 FQNNGV. The CDR3 coding sequence is TGTGCCAGCAGCTCCCCCGTTGACAGGATGAACACTGAAGCTTTCTTT. Protein sequence: CASSSPVDRMNTEAFF.

The rearrangement uses TRBV12-3 or TRBV12-4 and TRBJ1-2; 7 bases agree with TRBD1. Unmatched junction bases numbered 4, after V lost 3 bases and J lost 6 bases. The CDR3 length is 13 residues. DNA for the CDR3: TGTGCCAGCAGTTTCGACAGGGTTAATGGCTACACCTTC. It yields the protein CASSFDRVNGYTF.

This clone came up once. The chain combines TRBV18 with TRBJ1-2, with 8 bases fitting TRBD1. Germline V CDR1 and CDR2: KGHSH, LQKENI. CDR3 size: 14 residues. V dropped 3 bases and J dropped 4; count of bases not matched to a gene: 4. The CDR3 DNA follows: TGTGCCAGCTCACCGTTGGGGACAGGCTATGGCTACACCTTC. Protein sequence: CASSPLGTGYGYTF.

V is TRBV7-8 and J is TRBJ2-3; perhaps TRBD2 as D (6 bases). The CDR3 is 14 residues long. Trimming removed 4 bases from V and 0 bases from J, with 8 bases in between. Germline V gene lookup returns CDR1 SGHVS and CDR2 FQNEAQ. The CDR3 DNA follows: TGTGCCAGCAGCTCGGGACTCAGCACAGATACGCAGTATTTT. Translation gives CASSSGLSTDTQYF. The full variable domain, completed using reference TRBV7-8 and TRBJ2-3, is GAGVSQSPRYKVAKRGQDVALRCDPISGHVSLFWYQQALGQGPEFLTYFQNEAQLDKSGLPSDRFFAERPEGSVSTLKIQRTQQEDSAVYLCASSSGLSTDTQYFGPGTRLTVL.

V is TRBV5-1 and J is TRBJ2-5, with 11 bases fitting TRBD2. The ends lost 4 bases at V and 3 bases at J; junction bases unmatched: 5. CDR1 is SGHRS, CDR2 YFSETQ, per germline. The CDR3 runs to 15 residues. CDR3 region: CASSLTTSGEETQYF. CDR3 nucleotide sequence: TGCGCCAGCAGCCTGACGACTAGCGGGGAAGAGACCCAGTACTTC. Full variable domain (missing parts from reference TRBV5-1 and TRBJ2-5): KAGVTQTPRYLIKTRGQQVTLSCSPISGHRSVSWYQQTPGQGLQFLFEYFSETQRNKGNFPGRFSGRQFSNSRSEMNVSTLELGDSALYLCASSLTTSGEETQYFGPGTRLLVL.

The V call is TRBV5-1, the J call TRBJ1-2, with D possibly being TRBD1 (5 bases). Germline-derived CDR1 and CDR2 are SGHRS and YFSETQ. Trimming took off 1 base at V and 1 base at J, with 14 bases between the two ends. This CDR3 region has 16 residues. The CDR3 is CASSLSPGTVNYGYTF. The CDR3, as DNA: TGCGCCAGCAGCTTGAGCCCCGGGACTGTTAACTATGGCTACACCTTC.

The sample holds one count of this clone. In DNA, the CDR3 is TGTGCCAGCAGCCAAGCGACCTCGGGACAGATTAGCAATCAGCCCCAGCATTTT. This gives the protein CASSQATSGQISNQPQHF. The V gene is TRBV3-1 (or the pseudogene TRBV3-2), the J gene TRBJ1-5, with 7 bases lining up with TRBD1. Germline CDR1 and CDR2: LGHDT and YNNKEL (reference sequence). With V trimmed by 1 base and J by 0 bases, 9 bases remained unmatched. The CDR3 covers 18 residues.

The V call is TRBV15, the J call TRBJ2-5; TRBD2 might be the D (5 bases). The CDR3 length is 14 residues. Germline CDR1 and CDR2: LNHNV and YYDKDF (reference sequence). V was shortened by 0 bases and J by 5 bases, with 10 bases between the two germline ends. The CDR3 protein is CATSRDRGSETQYF. CDR3 in DNA: TGTGCCACCAGCAGAGATCGAGGGTCGGAGACCCAGTACTTC.

This sequence joins TRBV28 and TRBJ2-7, with TRBD1 as a possible D gene (5 bases). The CDR3 has 15 residues. Germline loops: CDR1 MDHEN, CDR2 SYDVKM. Trimming pared 3 bases from V and 0 bases from J, leaving 12 bases between. Written as DNA, the CDR3 is TGTGCCAGCAGTTTTGCACAGGCCAGCTCCTACGAGCAGTACTTC. Translation: CASSFAQASSYEQYF.

V usage is TRBV19 and J usage is TRBJ2-1, with 11 bases identical to TRBD1. This CDR3 contains 16 residues. V trimming: 3 bases; J trimming: 9 bases; junction bases outside the gene matches: 10. Germline V gene data show CDR1 as LNHDA and CDR2 as SQIVND (reference sequence). For the CDR3, the DNA is TGTGCCAGTAGTATCGCCGGGACAGGGGGTGGTGGTGAGCAGTTCTTC. Amino acid sequence: CASSIAGTGGGGEQFF.

The CDR3 reads CASSIFTGSPEAFF. The CDR3 coding sequence is TGTGCCAGTAGTATCTTCACAGGGTCTCCTGAAGCTTTCTTT. The chain has TRBV19 and TRBJ1-1; D may be TRBD1 (6 bases). Per the germline V gene, CDR1 is LNHDA and CDR2 is SQIVND (reference sequence). Trimming pared 3 bases from V and 6 bases from J, leaving 14 bases between. CDR3 length: 14 residues.

The chain couples TRBV6-5 to TRBJ1-2; 8 positions agree with TRBD1. Germline CDR1 and CDR2: MNHEY and SVGAGI. CDR3 size: 15 residues. V gave up 5 bases and J gave up 6 bases; unmatched junction bases: 11. The CDR3 protein is CASSSRQGRLDGYTF. The CDR3 DNA follows: TGTGCCAGCAGTAGCCGACAGGGGAGGTTAGATGGCTACACCTTC.

The chain carries TRBV11-3 and TRBJ2-5; TRBD1 aligns across 10 bases. CDR3 length equals 15 residues. V gave up 5 bases and J gave up 4 bases; unmatched junction bases: 7. CDR1 and CDR2 from the germline V gene are SGHNT and YENEEA. This CDR3 is CASSHRTGGVETQYF. DNA of the CDR3: TGTGCCAGCAGCCACCGGACAGGGGGGGTAGAGACCCAGTACTTC.

V is TRBV7-9 and J is TRBJ1-6; D remains ambiguous. The germline V gene has CDR1 SEHNR and CDR2 FQNEAQ (reference sequence). The CDR3 extends over 15 amino acids. V lost 5 bases and J lost 7, with 15 bases in between. CDR3 sequence reads: CASSQPGSSNSPLHF. In DNA, the CDR3 is TGTGCCAGCAGCCAGCCGGGGTCCTCAAATTCACCCCTCCACTTT.

J is TRBJ2-5 and V is TRBV11-2; D may be TRBD2 (5 bases). This CDR3 has 17 residues. V was pared by 5 bases and J by 5 bases, with 24 bases between. CDR1 is SGHAT, CDR2 FQNNGV, per germline. The CDR3 spells CASSPIDRAPGEETQYF. The CDR3, as DNA: TGTGCCAGCAGCCCGATAGACCGGGCACCTGGGGAGGAGACCCAGTACTTC. Filled out from reference TRBV11-2 and TRBJ2-5, the complete variable domain reads EAGVAQSPRYKIIEKRQSVAFWCNPISGHATLYWYQQILGQGPKLLIQFQNNGVVDDSQLPKDRFSAERLKGVDSTLKIQPAKLEDSAVYLCASSPIDRAPGEETQYFGPGTRLLVL.

V and J are TRBV14 and TRBJ1-2, with D uncertain. CDR1 is SGHDN and CDR2 is FVKESK in the germline V gene. V was shortened by 1 base and J by 8 bases, with 11 bases between the two germline ends. This CDR3 contains 13 residues. As DNA, the CDR3 is TGTGCCAGCAGCCAAGCTTCCCGGGGAGGCTACACCTTC. Translated: CASSQASRGGYTF.